These 22 T cell receptor beta chains came from one sample sequenced in a study of CD8 T cells in ankylosing spondylitis (dated by TCRdb to about 2017). Study-wide findings and limitations: Blood from ankylosing spondylitis patients appeared to be characterized by a TCR beta motif composed of eight or nine highly homologous amino acid variants.

No antigen has been assigned to these receptors. Library creation used 5' RACE. These reads were obtained on an Illumina HiSeq 2500. TCRdb itself trimmed the public reads at Q25 with fastp, ran MiXCR and retained productive beta chains. Each record represents a unique CDR3 protein, reported with the most common genes and DNA among its rows. The table for this sample lists hundreds of thousands of distinct CDR3 sequences; 26% of them were counted only once. The ten largest clones take up about 0.89% of the sample. Sequenced: blood, either unsorted or a sorted T cell fraction (not recorded which). The source is a male donor with ankylosing spondylitis.

This clonotype has only a few counts. The rearrangement links TRBV25-1 to TRBJ2-5; 8 nucleotides agree with TRBD1. The CDR3 length is 16 residues. V was clipped by 2 bases and J by 5 bases; unmatched bases: 10. In germline, CDR1 is MGHDK, CDR2 SYGVNS. The CDR3 here is CASSEPGQGWRETQYF. The DNA for the CDR3 is TGTGCCAGCAGTGAACCAGGACAGGGTTGGAGGGAGACCCAGTACTTC.

This clonotype showed up just a few times. The gene calls are TRBV5-1 and TRBJ2-1, with 12 bases identical to TRBD2. Germline V CDR1 and CDR2: SGHRS, YFSETQ. The CDR3 loop spans 17 amino acids. After removal of 4 bases from V and 3 bases from J, the junction contained 8 bases not matched to a gene. CDR3 in DNA: TGCGCCAGCAGCCGGGGGGGACTAGCGGGTGGCTACAATGAGCAGTTCTTC. It specifies CASSRGGLAGGYNEQFF. Looking up the rest from reference TRBV5-1 and TRBJ2-1 gives the full variable domain: KAGVTQTPRYLIKTRGQQVTLSCSPISGHRSVSWYQQTPGQGLQFLFEYFSETQRNKGNFPGRFSGRQFSNSRSEMNVSTLELGDSALYLCASSRGGLAGGYNEQFFGPGTRLTVL.

This clonotype has only a few counts. V usage is TRBV7-8 and J usage is TRBJ2-7; D may correspond to TRBD1 or TRBD2 (6 bases each). CDR1 is SGHVS, CDR2 FQNEAQ, per germline. V lost 1 base to trimming and J lost 1 base, with 11 bases between them. The length of the CDR3 is 15 residues. CDR3 DNA sequence: TGTGCCAGCAGCTTAGTAGGGGGGATATCCTACGAGCAGTACTTC. This encodes CASSLVGGISYEQYF. The full variable domain, rest sourced from reference TRBV7-8 and TRBJ2-7, is GAGVSQSPRYKVAKRGQDVALRCDPISGHVSLFWYQQALGQGPEFLTYFQNEAQLDKSGLPSDRFFAERPEGSVSTLKIQRTQQEDSAVYLCASSLVGGISYEQYFGPGTRLTVT.

This clonotype was picked up one time. The J gene is TRBJ2-7, the V gene TRBV12-3 or TRBV12-4; TRBD2 aligns across 8 bases. With V trimmed by 4 bases and J by 1 base, 15 bases remained unmatched. There are 18 residues in the CDR3. CDR3 coding DNA: TGTGCCAGCAGTTACCCCCCCGGGGTAGCGGGAAGTTCCTACGAGCAGTACTTC. Amino acids: CASSYPPGVAGSSYEQYF.

This clonotype occurred a few times. This chain joins TRBV25-1 and TRBJ1-5; D gene uncertain. V was trimmed by 1 base and J by 7 bases, leaving 5 bases between them. Looked up from germline, CDR1 is MGHDK and CDR2 is SYGVNS. CDR3 size: 12 residues. This CDR3 reads CASSESGQPQHF. The DNA for the CDR3 is TGTGCCAGCAGTGAATCGGGCCAGCCCCAGCATTTT. Looking up the rest from reference TRBV25-1 and TRBJ1-5 gives the full variable domain: EADIYQTPRYLVIGTGKKITLECSQTMGHDKMYWYQQDPGMELHLIHYSYGVNSTEKGDLSSESTVSRIRTEHFPLTLESARPSHTSQYLCASSESGQPQHFGDGTRLSIL.

The chain joins TRBV10-2 to TRBJ2-5; weak D call: TRBD1 (6 bases). V was trimmed by 4 bases and J by 6 bases, leaving 12 bases between them. This CDR3 contains 13 residues. From germline, CDR1 is WSHSY and CDR2 SAAADI. The CDR3 sequence: CASSVGARQTQYF. The CDR3 region has the DNA TGCGCCAGCAGTGTGGGGGCGCGTCAGACCCAGTACTTC.

This clonotype appeared a few times. The chain recombines TRBV7-9 with TRBJ1-1; D not resolved. The CDR3 spans 15 residues. CDR1 is SEHNR, CDR2 FQNEAQ, per germline (reference sequence). Trimming took 4 bases from V and 0 from J, leaving 12 bases between them. The CDR3 protein is CASSSGRTMNTEAFF. Written as DNA, the CDR3 is TGTGCCAGCAGCTCAGGACGAACCATGAACACTGAAGCTTTCTTT.

In its sample, this clonotype was seen many times. The chain couples TRBV5-1 to TRBJ1-1, with D perhaps matching TRBD1 (6 bases). The CDR3 extends over 13 amino acids. Germline V gene lookup returns CDR1 SGHRS and CDR2 YFSETQ. V dropped 3 bases and J dropped 1 base, with 7 bases sitting between them. CDR3 protein: CASSSRGNTEAFF. The CDR3 coding sequence is TGCGCCAGCAGCTCCAGGGGGAACACTGAAGCTTTCTTT.

CDR3 in amino acids: CSARDRFVSGTADTQYF. For the CDR3, the DNA is TGCAGTGCTAGAGATCGATTTGTTAGCGGGACCGCAGATACGCAGTATTTT. The chain recombines TRBV20-1 with TRBJ2-3; TRBD2 matches 8 bases. The CDR3 is made up of 17 amino acids. CDR1 is DFQATT and CDR2 is SNEGSKA in the germline V gene (reference sequence). The V gene end was trimmed by 0 bases and the J gene end by 4 bases; junction bases not matched to a gene: 12.

Only a few counts were recorded for this clonotype. The genes are TRBV10-2 and TRBJ2-1, with a tentative D call TRBD2 (5 bases). CDR3 length: 15 residues. The V gene's germline CDR1 is WSHSY and CDR2 SAAADI. V lost 8 bases to trimming and J lost 7 bases, with 21 bases between them. The CDR3 nucleotides read TGCGCCAGCGCCATAGGAGCGGAACGGGGTAATGAGCAGTTCTTC. Translated, it gives CASAIGAERGNEQFF.

The genes are TRBV10-3 and TRBJ2-1; 8 bases align to TRBD2. This CDR3 has 15 amino acids. The germline CDR1 and CDR2 sequences are ENHRY and SYGVKD. V lost 3 bases and J lost 7; bases outside the gene matches: 8. CDR3 DNA sequence: TGTGCCATCAGTGACCGGAGCGGGAGCTGGAATGAGCAGTTCTTC. As protein: CAISDRSGSWNEQFF.

A few counts support this clonotype. V usage is TRBV5-1 and J usage is TRBJ2-7; D unclear. This CDR3 region has 15 residues. CDR1 is SGHRS, CDR2 YFSETQ, per germline. The ends were cut back, 2 bases at V and 0 bases at J, with 12 bases in the middle. The CDR3 sequence: CASSFGQASSYEQYV. The CDR3 nucleotides read TGCGCCAGCAGCTTTGGGCAGGCGAGCTCCTACGAGCAGTACGTC.

The chain uses TRBV5-6 and TRBJ1-1; D is possibly TRBD1 (6 bases). Trimming pared 0 bases from V and 4 bases from J, leaving 10 bases between. The CDR3 is 14 amino acids. CDR1 and CDR2 from the germline V gene are SGHDT and YYEEEE. The CDR3 here is CASSLGWGPTEAFF. CDR3 coding DNA: TGTGCCAGCAGCTTGGGTTGGGGGCCCACTGAAGCTTTCTTT.

This clonotype has only a few counts. V and J are TRBV24-1 and TRBJ2-1, with 15 bases identical to TRBD2. With V trimmed by 4 bases and J by 0 bases, 12 bases remained unmatched. This CDR3 spans 21 amino acids. Germline assignment: CDR1 KGHDR and CDR2 SFDVKD. The CDR3 DNA follows: TGTGCCACCAGTGAACGAAGTGGGACTAGCGGGAGGTCAAGCTCCTACAATGAGCAGTTCTTC. This sequence encodes CATSERSGTSGRSSSYNEQFF.

The chain links TRBV7-8 to TRBJ1-5; D might be TRBD1 (6 bases). Germline CDR1 SGHVS, CDR2 FQNEAQ. The CDR3 is 15 amino acids. Trimming cost V 0 bases and J 3 bases, with 9 bases left between them. Here the CDR3 reads CASSLAQGNNQPQHF. Written as DNA, the CDR3 is TGTGCCAGCAGCTTAGCACAGGGAAACAATCAGCCCCAGCATTTT.

The V and J genes are TRBV28 and TRBJ2-2, with D possibly being TRBD1 (6 bases). The CDR3 spans 16 residues. Between the trimmed V and J ends, which lost 3 bases and 6 bases, there was a span of 17 bases. Germline CDR1 MDHEN, CDR2 SYDVKM. This CDR3 reads CASSFEGTGYAGELFF. DNA for the CDR3: TGTGCCAGCAGTTTCGAAGGCACAGGGTATGCCGGGGAGCTGTTTTTT. Supplemented by reference TRBV28 and TRBJ2-2, the full variable domain reads DVKVTQSSRYLVKRTGEKVFLECVQDMDHENMFWYRQDPGLGLRLIYFSYDVKMKEKGDIPEGYSVSREKKERFSLILESASTNQTSMYLCASSFEGTGYAGELFFGEGSRLTVL.

The J gene is TRBJ2-7, the V gene TRBV6-2 or TRBV6-3, with a possible D match to TRBD2 (5 bases). CDR3 size: 13 residues. V was clipped by 7 bases and J by 4 bases, with 14 bases between them. Germline lookup yields CDR1 MNHEY and CDR2 SVGEGT. This CDR3 reads CASNSGGNYEQYV. In nucleotides, the CDR3 is TGTGCCAGCAATAGTGGAGGCAATTACGAGCAGTACGTC.

V is TRBV7-9 and J is TRBJ2-1; 13 bases line up with TRBD2. In germline, CDR1 is SEHNR, CDR2 FQNEAQ (reference sequence). The CDR3 is 16 amino acids. V trimming: 4 bases; J trimming: 8 bases; junction bases outside the gene matches: 8. The CDR3 reads CASSSTSGRALDEQFF. CDR3 sequence (DNA): TGTGCCAGCAGCTCCACTAGCGGGAGGGCCCTCGATGAGCAGTTCTTC.

This clonotype was picked up a small number of times. J is TRBJ1-1 and V is TRBV20-1, with D perhaps TRBD1 (5 bases). V was clipped by 2 bases and J by 5 bases, with 21 bases between them. Germline-derived CDR1 and CDR2 are DFQATT and SNEGSKA (reference sequence). The CDR3 is made up of 16 amino acids. CDR3 nucleotide sequence: TGCAGTGCTAGACCTGCAGGGATGGGGCTGATGACTGAAGCTTTCTTT. Translation: CSARPAGMGLMTEAFF.

This clonotype was seen a handful of times. The V and J genes are TRBV14 and TRBJ2-5, with D maybe TRBD2 (6 bases). V was pared by 4 bases and J by 5 bases, with 14 bases between. The germline V gene encodes CDR1 SGHDN and CDR2 FVKESK. The CDR3 contains 14 residues. This CDR3 is CASSPWRDGETQYF. CDR3 DNA sequence: TGTGCCAGCAGCCCCTGGAGGGACGGCGAGACCCAGTACTTC.

The rearrangement uses TRBV20-1 and TRBJ2-7; 9 nucleotides line up with TRBD1. Trimming removed 6 bases from V and 3 bases from J; junction bases left unmatched: 9. Germline assignment: CDR1 DFQATT and CDR2 SNEGSKA (reference sequence). The CDR3 length is 14 residues. CDR3 in DNA: TGCAGTGCCAAACCCGCGGGACAGGGCTACGAGCAGTACTTC. Translation gives CSAKPAGQGYEQYF.

The sample holds a few counts of this clonotype. The chain is built from TRBV6-1 and TRBJ2-3, with 7 bases aligning to TRBD2. CDR1 is MNHNS and CDR2 is SASEGT in the germline V gene. The V segment lost 3 bases and the J segment 0 bases; nucleotides outside the gene matches: 3. The CDR3 loop spans 15 amino acids. CDR3 sequence reads: CASSEGGGSTDTQYF. The CDR3 DNA reads TGTGCCAGCAGTGAGGGGGGGGGAAGCACAGATACGCAGTATTTT.